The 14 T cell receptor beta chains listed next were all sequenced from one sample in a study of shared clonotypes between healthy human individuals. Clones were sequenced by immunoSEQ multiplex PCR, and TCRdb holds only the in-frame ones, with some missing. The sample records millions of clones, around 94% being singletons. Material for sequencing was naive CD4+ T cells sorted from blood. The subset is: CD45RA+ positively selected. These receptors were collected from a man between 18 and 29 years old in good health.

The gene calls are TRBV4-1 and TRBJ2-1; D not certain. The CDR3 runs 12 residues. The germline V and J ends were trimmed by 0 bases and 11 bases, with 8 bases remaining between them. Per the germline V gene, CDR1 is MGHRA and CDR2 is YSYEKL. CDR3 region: CASSQDDPKQFF. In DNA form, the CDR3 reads TGCGCCAGCAGCCAAGATGATCCAAAGCAGTTCTTC.

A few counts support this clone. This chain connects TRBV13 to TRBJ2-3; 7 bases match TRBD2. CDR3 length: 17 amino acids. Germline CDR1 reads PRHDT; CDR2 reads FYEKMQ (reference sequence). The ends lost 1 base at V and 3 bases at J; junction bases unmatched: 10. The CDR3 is CASSLVVGLGLTDTQYF. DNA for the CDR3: TGTGCCAGCAGCTTAGTAGTCGGACTAGGACTTACAGATACGCAGTATTTT.

This chain's CDR3 is CAFAAGDGNTIYF. The DNA of the CDR3 is TGTGCCTTCGCAGCCGGGGATGGAAACACCATATATTTT. J is TRBJ1-3 and V is TRBV30, with D hard to call. The CDR3 length is 13 residues. Germline CDR1 reads GTSNPN; CDR2 reads SVGIG (reference sequence). The ends were cut back, 7 bases at V and 3 bases at J, with 13 bases in the middle.

The CDR3 DNA follows: TGTGCCAGCAGCCCTGGGGCCAGCGGGGGGCCCTACGAGCAGTACTTC. Translated, it gives CASSPGASGGPYEQYF. The genes are TRBV4-2 and TRBJ2-7; the match to TRBD2 covers 9 bases. The germline CDR1 and CDR2 sequences are LGHNA and YNFKEQ. With 4 bases clipped from V and 2 bases from J, the junction kept 9 bases outside the gene matches. There are 16 residues in the CDR3.

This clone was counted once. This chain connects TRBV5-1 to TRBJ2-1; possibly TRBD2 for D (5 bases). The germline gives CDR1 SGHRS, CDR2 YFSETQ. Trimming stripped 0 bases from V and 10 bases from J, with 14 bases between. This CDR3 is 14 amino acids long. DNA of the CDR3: TGCGCCAGCAGCTTGGCCGGCCGGGAATACGAGCAGTTCTTC. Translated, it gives CASSLAGREYEQFF.

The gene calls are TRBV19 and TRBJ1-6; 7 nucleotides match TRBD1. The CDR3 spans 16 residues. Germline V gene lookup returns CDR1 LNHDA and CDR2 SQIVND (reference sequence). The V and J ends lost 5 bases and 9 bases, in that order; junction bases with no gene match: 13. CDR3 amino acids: CASSVRQGAEGSPLHF. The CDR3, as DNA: TGTGCCAGTAGTGTTCGACAGGGCGCAGAGGGTTCACCCCTCCACTTT.

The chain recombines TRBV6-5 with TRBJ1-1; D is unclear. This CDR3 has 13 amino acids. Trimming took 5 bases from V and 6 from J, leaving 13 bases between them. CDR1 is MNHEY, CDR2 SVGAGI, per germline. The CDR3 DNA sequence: TGTGCCAGCAGTAGGAGTCTCCAGCCTGAAGCTTTCTTT. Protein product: CASSRSLQPEAFF.

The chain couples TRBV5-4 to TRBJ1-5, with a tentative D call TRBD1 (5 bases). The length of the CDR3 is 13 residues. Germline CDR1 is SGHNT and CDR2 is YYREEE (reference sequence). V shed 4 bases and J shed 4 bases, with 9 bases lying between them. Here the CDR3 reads CASSGGTNQPQHF. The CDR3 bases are TGTGCCAGCAGCGGGGGGACGAATCAGCCCCAGCATTTT.

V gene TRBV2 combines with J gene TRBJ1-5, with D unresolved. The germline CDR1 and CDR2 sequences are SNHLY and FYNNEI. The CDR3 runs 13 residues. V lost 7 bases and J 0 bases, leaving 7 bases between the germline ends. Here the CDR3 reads CASIKDSNQPQHF. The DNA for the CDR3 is TGTGCCAGCATAAAGGATAGCAATCAGCCCCAGCATTTT.

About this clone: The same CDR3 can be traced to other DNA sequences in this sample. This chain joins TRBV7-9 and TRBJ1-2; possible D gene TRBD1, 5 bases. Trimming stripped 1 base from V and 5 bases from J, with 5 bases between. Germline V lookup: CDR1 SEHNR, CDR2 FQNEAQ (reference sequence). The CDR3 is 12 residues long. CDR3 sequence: CASSLGQYGYTF. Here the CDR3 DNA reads TGTGCCAGCAGCTTAGGACAGTATGGCTACACCTTC.

The CDR3 region has the DNA TGTGCCAGCAGTTTGGGACGGACTGGCTACACCTTC. It yields the protein CASSLGRTGYTF. The rearrangement links TRBV2 to TRBJ1-2; tentatively, D is TRBD1 (5 bases). Trimming removed 5 bases at V and 7 bases at J, with 11 bases between. This CDR3 is 12 amino acids long. From germline, CDR1 is SNHLY and CDR2 FYNNEI.

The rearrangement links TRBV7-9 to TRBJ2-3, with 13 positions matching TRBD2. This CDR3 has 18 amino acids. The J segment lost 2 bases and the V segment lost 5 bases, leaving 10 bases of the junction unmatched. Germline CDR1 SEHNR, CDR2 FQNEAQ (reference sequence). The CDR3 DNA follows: TGTGCCAGCAGCGAATCCCGGACTAGCGGGAGTCTCACAGATACGCAGTATTTT. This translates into CASSESRTSGSLTDTQYF.

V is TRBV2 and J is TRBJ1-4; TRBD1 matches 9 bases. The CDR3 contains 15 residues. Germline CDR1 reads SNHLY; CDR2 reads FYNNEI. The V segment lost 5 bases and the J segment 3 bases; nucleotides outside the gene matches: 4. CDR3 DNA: TGTGCCAGCAGTAGGACAGGGGCCCCTAATGAAAAACTGTTTTTT. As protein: CASSRTGAPNEKLFF.

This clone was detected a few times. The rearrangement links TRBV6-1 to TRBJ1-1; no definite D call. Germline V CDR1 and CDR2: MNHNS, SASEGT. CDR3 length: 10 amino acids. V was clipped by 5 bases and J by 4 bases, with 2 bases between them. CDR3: CASSFTEAFF. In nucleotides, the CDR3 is TGTGCCAGCAGTTTCACTGAAGCTTTCTTT.